The sequence of this T cell receptor (beta chain) was determined in a study of graft-versus-host responses after intestinal transplantation. Study-wide background: Recipients had multivisceral, liver-intestinal, or isolated intestinal transplants. Recipients were all induced with anti-thymocyte globulin, then given tacrolimus and steroids for around three years.

Concerning this clone: Its specificity is unknown.

The CDR3 loop spans 15 amino acids. After removal of 5 bases from V and 5 bases from J, the junction contained 9 bases not matched to a gene. In germline, CDR1 is SGDLS, CDR2 YYNGEE. Clones were sequenced by immunoSEQ multiplex PCR, and TCRdb holds only the in-frame ones, with some missing. The table has more than 65,000 clones, approximately 90% seen once. Findings and caveats of the study: Early declines in HvG clones that occurred post-transplant were associated with peak circulating GvH clone levels. Allografts of patients with graft-donor T cell macrochimerism showed high graft-versus-host to host-versus-graft clone ratios.

J is TRBJ2-5 and V is TRBV9, with 10 bases lining up with TRBD1. The TCR sequence derives from a human donor who was the organ donor for an intestinal transplant. Source: unstimulated CD8+ T cells sorted from spleen or lymph node cells, taken before transplant. The CDR3 DNA follows: TGTGCCAGCAGTGACAGGGGGCTCATGCTGGAGACCCAGTACTTC. Its translation: CASSDRGLMLETQYF.